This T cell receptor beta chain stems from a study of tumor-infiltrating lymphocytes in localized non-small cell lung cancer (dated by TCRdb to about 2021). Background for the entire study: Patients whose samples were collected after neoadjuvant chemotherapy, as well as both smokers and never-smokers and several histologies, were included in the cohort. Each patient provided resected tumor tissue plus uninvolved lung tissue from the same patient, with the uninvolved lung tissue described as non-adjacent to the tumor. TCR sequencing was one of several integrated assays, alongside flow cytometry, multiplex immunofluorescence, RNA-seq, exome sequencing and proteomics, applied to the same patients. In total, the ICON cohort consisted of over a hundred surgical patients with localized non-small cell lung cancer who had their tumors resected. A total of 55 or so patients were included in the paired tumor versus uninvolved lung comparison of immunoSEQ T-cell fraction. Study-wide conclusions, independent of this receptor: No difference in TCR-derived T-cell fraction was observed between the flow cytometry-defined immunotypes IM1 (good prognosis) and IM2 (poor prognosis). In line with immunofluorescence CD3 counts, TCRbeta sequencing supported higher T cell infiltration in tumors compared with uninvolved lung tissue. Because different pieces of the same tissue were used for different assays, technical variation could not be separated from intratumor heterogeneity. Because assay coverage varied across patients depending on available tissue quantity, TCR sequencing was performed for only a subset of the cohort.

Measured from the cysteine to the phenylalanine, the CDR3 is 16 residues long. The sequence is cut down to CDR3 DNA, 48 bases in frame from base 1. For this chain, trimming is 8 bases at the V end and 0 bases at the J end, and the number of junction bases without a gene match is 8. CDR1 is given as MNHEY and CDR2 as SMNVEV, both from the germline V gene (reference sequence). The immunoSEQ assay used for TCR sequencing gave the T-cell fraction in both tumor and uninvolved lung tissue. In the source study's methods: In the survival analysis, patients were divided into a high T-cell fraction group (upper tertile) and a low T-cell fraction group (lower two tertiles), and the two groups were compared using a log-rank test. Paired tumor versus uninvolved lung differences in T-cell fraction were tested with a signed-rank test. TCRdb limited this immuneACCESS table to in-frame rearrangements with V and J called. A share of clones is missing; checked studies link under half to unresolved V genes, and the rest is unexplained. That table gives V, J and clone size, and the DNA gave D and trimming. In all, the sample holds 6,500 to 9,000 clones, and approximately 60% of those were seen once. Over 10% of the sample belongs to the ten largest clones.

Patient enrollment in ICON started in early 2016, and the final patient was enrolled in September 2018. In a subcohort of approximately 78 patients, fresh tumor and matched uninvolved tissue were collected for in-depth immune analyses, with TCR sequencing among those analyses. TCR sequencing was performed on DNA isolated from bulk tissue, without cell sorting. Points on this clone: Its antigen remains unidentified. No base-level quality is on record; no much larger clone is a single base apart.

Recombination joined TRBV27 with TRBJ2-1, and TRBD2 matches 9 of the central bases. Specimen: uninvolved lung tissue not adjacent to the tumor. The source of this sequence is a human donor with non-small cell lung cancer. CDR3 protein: CASGAASGVSYNEQFF. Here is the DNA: TGTGCCAGCGGGGCCGCTAGCGGGGTCTCCTACAATGAGCAGTTCTTC.